Listed below are T cell receptor beta chains from one sample, sequenced in a study of cytomegalovirus exposure and HLA in healthy donors. Using immunoSEQ multiplex PCR, the repertoire was profiled, and TCRdb retains in-frame clones only, with some absent. The ten top clones account for approximately 2.9%, within a sample of around 36,000 clones. The sequenced material came from PBMCs. These receptor sequences come from a woman aged 25-40 years in good health and CMV-seropositive. CDR3s leave out the opening cysteine and the closing phenylalanine or tryptophan.

TRBV4-1,TRBJ2-7,ASGRDRGYEQY
TRBV29-1,TRBJ2-2,SVEGDTGRGTGELF
TRBV25-1,TRBJ2-1,ASRDRGPYNEQF
TRBV7-9,TRBJ1-2,ASSQSYRSPDYGYT
TRBV6-1,TRBJ2-7,ASSDRGNYEQY
TRBV5-1,TRBJ2-1,ASSFLLAGGPDEQF
TRBV2,TRBJ2-5,ASSALAGGETQY
TRBV19,TRBJ2-7,ASSIVFGQGIEQY
TRBV6-6,.,ASSSTGVYEQY
TRBV7-9,TRBJ2-3,ASTVTDTQY
TRBV7-8,TRBJ2-7,ASTPSRAGQGYPSPYEQY
TRBV30,TRBJ2-1,AWSVGGIRNNEQF
TRBV19,TRBJ2-7,ASKERGGGEQY
TRBV29-1,TRBJ2-1,SAFRDLEDNEQF
TRBV18,TRBJ1-3,ASSPNQGAGNTIY
TRBV30,TRBJ2-7,AWSDGTGAGEQY
TRBV19,TRBJ2-2,ASRYTRNTGELF
TRBV6-5,TRBJ1-5,ASRDRNQPQH
TRBV7-8,TRBJ2-7,ASSGPLVDYDEQY
TRBV27,TRBJ2-3,ASSFNSGDTQY
TRBV2,TRBJ1-2,ASKVGAAGYT
TRBV13,TRBJ2-3,ASSLGSSITDTQY
TRBV7-2,TRBJ2-1,ASSLHTGSYNEQF
TRBV15,TRBJ1-1,ATSRRGPNTEAF
TRBV28,TRBJ2-7,ASSLYHSYEQY
TRBV6-1,TRBJ1-5,ASGVTGYNQPQH
TRBV19,TRBJ1-1,ASLPGQGNTEAF
TRBV6-1,TRBJ2-7,ASSESTGGGYEQY
TRBV19,TRBJ1-6,ASSIQGASPLH
TRBV12-5,TRBJ2-2,ASGWESANTGELF
TRBV5-5,TRBJ1-1,ASSLGRPESIEAF
TRBV7-9,TRBJ1-5,ASSSLNQPQH
TRBV19,TRBJ1-1,ASSKLGANTEAF
TRBV5-1,TRBJ1-5,ASSLDTNQPQH
TRBV11-2,TRBJ1-4,ASSFGGGRTNEKLF
TRBV5-4,TRBJ1-1,ASSFRGRNTEAF
TRBV6-5,TRBJ1-1,ASRPTGRNTEAF
TRBV6-6,TRBJ2-7,ASSYSTSFEQY
TRBV13,TRBJ1-6,ASSLNTGDSPLH
TRBV14,TRBJ2-2,ASSQLLPGQGAAGELF
TRBV11-3,TRBJ2-7,ASSVDRGAGEQY
TRBV6-1,.,ASSMVLYEQY